The 13 T cell receptor beta chains reported below all come from one sample, sequenced in a study of cytotoxic CD8 clonotypes in ibrutinib-treated CLL. TCRdb keeps only in-frame clones here, not all; method: immunoSEQ multiplex PCR. The table lists nearly 50,000 clones, roughly 63% of them singletons. Sequences were derived from PBMCs, sampled after 24 months of ibrutinib treatment. The receptor source for this set is a human donor with chronic lymphocytic leukemia.

The rearrangement joins TRBV6-5 to TRBJ1-1, with D maybe TRBD1 (5 bases). CDR3 length equals 15 residues. Germline loops: CDR1 MNHEY, CDR2 SVGAGI. V was shortened by 6 bases and J by 2 bases, with 16 bases between the two germline ends. The chain's CDR3 is CASRTRDWGNTEAFF. In nucleotides, the CDR3 is TGTGCCAGCAGGACCAGGGATTGGGGTAACACTGAAGCTTTCTTT.

The genes are TRBV5-1 and TRBJ2-5, with 12 bases matching TRBD2. The V gene end was trimmed by 0 bases and the J gene end by 5 bases; junction bases not matched to a gene: 8. The CDR3 contains 17 residues. The V gene's germline CDR1 is SGHRS and CDR2 YFSETQ. CDR3 sequence reads: CASSLEPSGGAGETQYF. The CDR3 nucleotides are TGCGCCAGCAGCTTGGAGCCTAGCGGGGGGGCCGGGGAGACCCAGTACTTC.

In its sample, this clone was seen a few times. The gene calls are TRBV7-6 and TRBJ2-1, with D maybe TRBD2 (6 bases). Germline loops: CDR1 SGHVS, CDR2 FNYEAQ. V gave up 3 bases and J gave up 4 bases, with 7 bases separating them. The CDR3 covers 13 residues. CDR3 coding DNA: TGTGCCAGCAGCTTGGGACTTTACAATGAGCAGTTCTTC. It encodes CASSLGLYNEQFF.

The table lists this clone with a few counts. This chain links TRBV7-6 with TRBJ2-3; D unclear. Looked up from germline, CDR1 is SGHVS and CDR2 is FNYEAQ. V shed 4 bases and J shed 6 bases, with 5 bases lying between them. This CDR3 spans 11 amino acids. As DNA, the CDR3 is TGTGCCAGCAGCTGGGCGGATACGCAGTATTTT. Its translation: CASSWADTQYF. The full variable domain, its missing parts supplied by reference TRBV7-6 and TRBJ2-3, is GAGVSQSPRYKVTKRGQDVALRCDPISGHVSLYWYRQALGQGPEFLTYFNYEAQQDKSGLPNDRFSAERPEGSISTLTIQRTEQRDSAMYRCASSWADTQYFGPGTRLTVL.

The chain combines TRBV5-1 with TRBJ1-1; no clear D gene. The V end was cut by 0 bases, the J end by 0 bases, with 6 bases between. The CDR3 totals 14 residues. Germline CDR1 reads SGHRS; CDR2 reads YFSETQ. CDR3 residues: CASSLVGLNTEAFF. DNA for the CDR3: TGCGCCAGCAGCTTGGTAGGCCTGAACACTGAAGCTTTCTTT.

This clone was observed a few times. J is TRBJ1-5 and V is TRBV7-9; maybe TRBD1 (5 bases). This CDR3 comprises 14 residues. V was trimmed by 7 bases and J by 6 bases, leaving 16 bases between them. Looked up from germline, CDR1 is SEHNR and CDR2 is FQNEAQ (reference sequence). Here the CDR3 DNA reads TGTGCCAGCACTCTGGGGGAAATCCCTCAGCCCCAGCATTTT. Protein: CASTLGEIPQPQHF. Full variable domain (rest looked up from reference TRBV7-9 and TRBJ1-5): DTGVSQNPRHKITKRGQNVTFRCDPISEHNRLYWYRQTLGQGPEFLTYFQNEAQLEKSRLLSDRFSAERPKGSFSTLEIQRTEQGDSAMYLCASTLGEIPQPQHFGDGTRLSIL.

This clone was counted only a few times. The chain couples TRBV6-6 to TRBJ1-1, with a weak D call TRBD1 (5 bases). Trimming shortened V by 5 bases and J by 8 bases, and 9 bases separated the two germline ends. The CDR3 loop spans 11 amino acids. Per the germline V gene, CDR1 is MNHNY and CDR2 is SVGAGI (reference sequence). DNA for the CDR3: TGTGCCAGCAGTCGACAGACCGAAGCTTTCTTT. The encoded protein is CASSRQTEAFF.

The chain has TRBV11-3 and TRBJ2-3; D might be TRBD2 (6 bases). V was shortened by 5 bases and J by 0 bases, with 15 bases between the two germline ends. The germline V gene has CDR1 SGHNT and CDR2 YENEEA. The CDR3 spans 16 residues. CDR3 nucleotides: TGTGCCAGCAGCAAGGGACTGGAGACTAGCACAGATACGCAGTATTTT. Protein product: CASSKGLETSTDTQYF.

This clone was seen many times. V is TRBV5-6 and J is TRBJ1-2; a possible D gene is TRBD1 (5 bases). Trimming pared 2 bases from V and 4 bases from J, leaving 9 bases between. The CDR3 has 13 amino acids. In germline, CDR1 is SGHDT, CDR2 YYEEEE. The CDR3 bases are TGTGCCAGCAGCTTTAACAGGCCCTATGGCTACACCTTC. Translation gives CASSFNRPYGYTF.

The chain employs TRBV19 and TRBJ2-7, with D hard to call. The CDR3 spans 13 residues. In germline, CDR1 is LNHDA, CDR2 SQIVND (reference sequence). V was cut by 3 bases and J by 1 base, with 7 bases left in between. Here the CDR3 DNA reads TGTGCCAGTAGTATTGGGCAGTCCTACGAGCAGTACTTC. This encodes CASSIGQSYEQYF. The full variable domain, with the rest looked up from reference TRBV19 and TRBJ2-7, is DGGITQSPKYLFRKEGQNVTLSCEQNLNHDAMYWYRQDPGQGLRLIYYSQIVNDFQKGDIAEGYSVSREKKESFPLTVTSAQKNPTAFYLCASSIGQSYEQYFGPGTRLTVT.

The gene calls are TRBV2 and TRBJ1-1; D is unresolved. This CDR3 region has 12 residues. In germline, CDR1 is SNHLY, CDR2 FYNNEI. Trimming removed 6 bases from V and 4 bases from J, with 9 bases in between. CDR3 region: CASRGGGTEAFF. CDR3 DNA: TGTGCCAGCAGGGGTGGTGGCACTGAAGCTTTCTTT.

The genes are TRBV7-6 and TRBJ2-3; TRBD2 might be the D (5 bases). CDR1 is SGHVS and CDR2 is FNYEAQ in the germline V gene. V was cut by 1 base and J by 0 bases, with 11 bases left in between. This CDR3 has 16 amino acids. CDR3 protein: CASSLGAVTSTDTQYF. For the CDR3, the DNA is TGTGCCAGCAGCTTAGGAGCGGTAACTAGCACAGATACGCAGTATTTT.

This clone was recorded only once. The chain carries TRBV2 and TRBJ2-3, with 9 positions matching TRBD1. V lost 1 base and J lost 0; bases outside the gene matches: 2. CDR3 length equals 16 residues. Germline loops: CDR1 SNHLY, CDR2 FYNNEI. The CDR3 region has the DNA TGTGCCAGCAGTGAAGAGGGACAGGGAAGCACAGATACGCAGTATTTT. Translating it yields CASSEEGQGSTDTQYF.